The next 15 T cell receptor beta chains were all read from a single sample in a study of shared clonotypes between healthy human individuals. Repertoires were generated with immunoSEQ multiplex PCR, while TCRdb's copy carries only in-frame clones and drops some. The data hold about 520,000 clones, with roughly 80% observed a single time. Material for sequencing was PBMCs. The receptors were gathered from a middle-aged woman in good health. Some clones in this sample may be carry-over from other donors' samples.

This rearrangement joins TRBV5-1 to TRBJ2-1; D is unresolved. The CDR3 has 15 residues. Trimming removed 2 bases from V and 9 bases from J, with 18 bases in between. The V gene's germline CDR1 is SGHRS and CDR2 YFSETQ. The CDR3 spells CASSFAGEAPLEQFF. The CDR3, as DNA: TGCGCCAGCAGCTTTGCAGGCGAAGCGCCCCTTGAGCAGTTCTTC.

The chain joins TRBV11-2 to TRBJ1-5, with a weak D call TRBD1 (5 bases). There are 14 residues in the CDR3. Germline V gene lookup returns CDR1 SGHAT and CDR2 FQNNGV. V was clipped by 4 bases and J by 3 bases, with 10 bases between them. CDR3 residues: CASSWQGHNQPQHF. CDR3 nucleotide sequence: TGTGCCAGCAGCTGGCAGGGTCACAATCAGCCCCAGCATTTT.

Points on this clone: In the same sample, other DNA sequences code for this CDR3. The chain uses TRBV27 and TRBJ2-1; D perhaps matches TRBD2 (5 bases). CDR1 is MNHEY, CDR2 SMNVEV, per germline (reference sequence). CDR3 length equals 15 residues. The germline V and J ends were trimmed by 5 bases and 2 bases, with 13 bases remaining between them. Written as DNA, the CDR3 is TGTGCCAGCAGTCCCTACCGCGGGCCCTACAATGAGCAGTTCTTC. Amino acids: CASSPYRGPYNEQFF.

V usage is TRBV5-1 and J usage is TRBJ2-5, with 9 bases lining up with TRBD2. The CDR3 has 15 residues. Per germline, CDR1 SGHRS and CDR2 YFSETQ. V lost 0 bases to trimming and J lost 3 bases; unmatched junction nucleotides: 3. CDR3 sequence (DNA): TGCGCCAGCAGCTTGGCGCTAGCGGGGAAAGAGACCCAGTACTTC. Translated: CASSLALAGKETQYF.

The chain uses TRBV28 and TRBJ1-3; weak D call: TRBD1 (6 bases). V was trimmed by 5 bases and J by 4 bases, leaving 12 bases between them. CDR1 and CDR2 (germline): MDHEN, SYDVKM. The length of the CDR3 is 14 residues. CDR3 sequence: CASSPGGDGNTIYF. CDR3 coding DNA: TGTGCCAGCAGTCCCGGGGGCGACGGAAACACCATATATTTT.

This clone has at least ten counts. The sample carries other DNA sequences with the same CDR3. The chain links TRBV7-6 to TRBJ2-7, with TRBD1 matching over 8 bases. Looked up from germline, CDR1 is SGHVS and CDR2 is FNYEAQ. CDR3 length: 16 amino acids. The ends lost 5 bases at V and 3 bases at J; junction bases unmatched: 12. As DNA, the CDR3 is TGTGCCAGCAGCCCAGGACAGGGAGGAGGGGTCTACGAGCAGTACTTC. Translating it yields CASSPGQGGGVYEQYF.

V gene TRBV19 combines with J gene TRBJ2-1, with a weak D call TRBD2 (5 bases). The V gene's germline CDR1 is LNHDA and CDR2 SQIVND (reference sequence). The CDR3 length is 14 residues. The V end lost 4 bases, the J end lost 7 bases, and 14 bases lay between the germline ends. The CDR3 sequence is CASSNGGRGNEQFF. CDR3 coding DNA: TGTGCCAGTAGTAACGGTGGGAGAGGAAATGAGCAGTTCTTC.

Note on this clone: The junction departs from germline at one end; a sequencing error may be responsible. The chain joins TRBV7-7 to TRBJ2-1, with 9 bases lining up with TRBD2. The CDR3 has 14 amino acids. CDR1 is SSHAT, CDR2 FNYEAQ, per germline (reference sequence). CDR3 sequence: CASSLGLAGNEQFF. The CDR3 bases are TGTGCTAGCAGCTTAGGGCTAGCGGGGAATGAGCAGTTCTTC.

This sequence joins TRBV5-1 and TRBJ2-1; 9 nucleotides line up with TRBD1. The CDR3 is made up of 17 amino acids. CDR1 SGHRS and CDR2 YFSETQ come from the germline V gene. J gave up 3 bases and V 4 bases, and 11 bases lay outside the gene matches. CDR3: CASSPAAGTGYYNEQFF. The CDR3 DNA reads as TGCGCCAGCAGCCCGGCGGCCGGGACAGGGTACTACAATGAGCAGTTCTTC.

The V gene is TRBV25-1, the J gene TRBJ2-7; a weak D match, TRBD1 (8 bases). CDR3 size: 14 residues. The germline CDR1 and CDR2 sequences are MGHDK and SYGVNS. Trimming took off 5 bases at V and 1 base at J, with 12 bases between the two ends. For the CDR3, the DNA is TGTGCCAGCAGTAAACAGGGGGGGTCCTACGAGCAGTACTTC. This sequence encodes CASSKQGGSYEQYF.

This clone was seen at least ten times. The chain has TRBV5-1 and TRBJ1-2; D is uncertain. V shed 4 bases and J shed 3 bases, with 13 bases lying between them. This CDR3 region has 14 residues. The germline CDR1 and CDR2 sequences are SGHRS and YFSETQ. CDR3 nucleotide sequence: TGCGCCAGCAGCCCTACTGGGTTAGACTATGGCTACACCTTC. This codes for CASSPTGLDYGYTF.

V usage is TRBV28 and J usage is TRBJ1-2; 7 positions match TRBD1. J lost 2 bases, V lost 5 bases, and 5 bases had no gene match. The CDR3 is 14 residues long. From germline, CDR1 is MDHEN and CDR2 SYDVKM. CDR3 loop: CASSPLGQNYGYTF. The CDR3 coding sequence is TGTGCCAGCAGTCCCCTGGGACAGAACTATGGCTACACCTTC.

The chain joins TRBV11-1 to TRBJ2-5, with 8 nucleotides matching TRBD1. CDR3 length: 15 residues. J lost 2 bases, V lost 4 bases, and 6 bases had no gene match. CDR1 is SGHAT and CDR2 is FQDESV in the germline V gene (reference sequence). CDR3 DNA sequence: TGTGCCAGCAGCTCCGCGGACAGGGCTCAAGAGACCCAGTACTTC. Amino acids: CASSSADRAQETQYF.

The V gene is TRBV28, the J gene TRBJ2-1; the D is unclear. V lost 1 base and J lost 9, with 10 bases in between. The germline gives CDR1 MDHEN, CDR2 SYDVKM. The CDR3 spans 13 residues. CDR3 residues: CASSLLYPGEQFF. In nucleotides, the CDR3 is TGTGCCAGCAGTTTATTATACCCGGGTGAGCAGTTCTTC.

The rearrangement joins TRBV5-4 to TRBJ2-1; 9 bases are a match to TRBD1. Germline CDR1 and CDR2: SGHNT and YYREEE (reference sequence). The CDR3 is made up of 15 amino acids. V trimming: 4 bases; J trimming: 2 bases; junction bases outside the gene matches: 4. The CDR3 protein is CASSLRTGAYNEQFF. CDR3 nucleotide sequence: TGTGCCAGCAGCCTCCGGACAGGGGCCTACAATGAGCAGTTCTTC.